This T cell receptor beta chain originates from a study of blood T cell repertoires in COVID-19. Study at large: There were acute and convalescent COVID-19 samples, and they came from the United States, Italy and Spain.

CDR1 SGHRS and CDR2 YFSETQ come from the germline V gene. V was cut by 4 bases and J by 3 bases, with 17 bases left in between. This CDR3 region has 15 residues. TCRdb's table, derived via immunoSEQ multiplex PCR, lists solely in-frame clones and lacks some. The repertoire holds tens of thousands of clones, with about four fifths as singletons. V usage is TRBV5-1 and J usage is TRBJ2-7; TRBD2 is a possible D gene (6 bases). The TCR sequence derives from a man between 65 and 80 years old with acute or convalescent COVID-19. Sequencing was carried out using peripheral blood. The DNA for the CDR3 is TGCGCCAGCAGCAGTGGACTATGGGCTCACTACGAGCAGTACTTC. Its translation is CASSSGLWAHYEQYF.